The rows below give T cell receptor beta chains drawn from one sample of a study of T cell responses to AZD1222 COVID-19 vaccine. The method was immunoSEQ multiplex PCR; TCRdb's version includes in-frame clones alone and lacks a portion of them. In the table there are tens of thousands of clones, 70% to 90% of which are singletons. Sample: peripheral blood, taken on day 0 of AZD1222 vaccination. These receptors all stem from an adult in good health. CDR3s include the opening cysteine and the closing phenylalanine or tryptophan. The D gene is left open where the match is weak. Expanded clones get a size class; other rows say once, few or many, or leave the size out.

CDR3 DNA: TGCGCCAGCAGCCAAGATAGCGAGCAGTACTTC
CDR3 protein: CASSQDSEQYF
V gene: TRBV4-1
CDR3 length: 11
D gene: NA
clone size: NA
J gene: TRBJ2-7

CDR3 DNA: TGTGCCAGCAGCTTACGCCGGGGACCGCCTATTGAAGCTTTCTTT
CDR3 protein: CASSLRRGPPIEAFF
V gene: TRBV11-2
CDR3 length: 15
D gene: NA
clone size: once
J gene: TRBJ1-1

CDR3 DNA: TGTGCCAGTAGTATAGTTTCCCCAGGGGCCCTCACAGATACGCAGTATTTT
CDR3 protein: CASSIVSPGALTDTQYF
V gene: TRBV19
CDR3 length: 17
D gene: NA
clone size: NA
J gene: TRBJ2-3

CDR3 DNA: TGTGCCAGCAGCTTAGTATCCGGATACAACACTGAAGCTTTCTTT
CDR3 protein: CASSLVSGYNTEAFF
V gene: TRBV7-2
CDR3 length: 15
D gene: NA
clone size: once
J gene: TRBJ1-1

CDR3 DNA: TGTGCCAGTAGTGCCCGCTATGGCTACACCTTC
CDR3 protein: CASSARYGYTF
V gene: TRBV19
CDR3 length: 11
D gene: NA
clone size: NA
J gene: TRBJ1-2

CDR3 DNA: TGTGCCAGCAGCACCCGGGACAGGGGAGATGAAAAACTGTTTTTT
CDR3 protein: CASSTRDRGDEKLFF
V gene: TRBV3-1/TRBV3-2
CDR3 length: 15
D gene: TRBD1
clone size: NA
J gene: TRBJ1-4

CDR3 DNA: TGTGCCAGCAGCTGGACGTGGGACTGGGAGACCCAGTACTTC
CDR3 protein: CASSWTWDWETQYF
V gene: TRBV7-2
CDR3 length: 14
D gene: NA
clone size: NA
J gene: TRBJ2-5

CDR3 DNA: TGTGCCAGCAGCTTAGCGGGCAGCGCGCAGCCCCAGCATTTT
CDR3 protein: CASSLAGSAQPQHF
V gene: TRBV7-2
CDR3 length: 14
D gene: NA
clone size: NA
J gene: TRBJ1-5

CDR3 DNA: TGCAGCGTTGGGCGGTTTGATCCGACTGAAGCTTTCTTT
CDR3 protein: CSVGRFDPTEAFF
V gene: TRBV29-1
CDR3 length: 13
D gene: NA
clone size: NA
J gene: TRBJ1-1

CDR3 DNA: TGCGCCAGCAGCTTAACGACTGGCCATTATGGCTACACCTTC
CDR3 protein: CASSLTTGHYGYTF
V gene: TRBV5-1
CDR3 length: 14
D gene: NA
clone size: few
J gene: TRBJ1-2

CDR3 DNA: TGTGCCAGCAGCTTAGACAATCAGCCCCAGCATTTT
CDR3 protein: CASSLDNQPQHF
V gene: TRBV11-2
CDR3 length: 12
D gene: NA
clone size: NA
J gene: TRBJ1-5

CDR3 DNA: TGTGCCAGCAGTGCCAGTCCAGGGGGAACTTATGGCTACACCTTC
CDR3 protein: CASSASPGGTYGYTF
V gene: TRBV6-4
CDR3 length: 15
D gene: TRBD1
clone size: NA
J gene: TRBJ1-2

CDR3 DNA: TGTGCCAGCAGCCCTCACACGGGCCCTCCCCCAGAGACCCAGTACTTC
CDR3 protein: CASSPHTGPPPETQYF
V gene: TRBV7-9
CDR3 length: 16
D gene: NA
clone size: NA
J gene: TRBJ2-5

CDR3 DNA: TGTGCCAGCAGTTTACTAGGGGCTCCTGTCTACGAGCAGTACTTC
CDR3 protein: CASSLLGAPVYEQYF
V gene: TRBV28
CDR3 length: 15
D gene: NA
clone size: NA
J gene: TRBJ2-7

CDR3 DNA: TGTGCCAGCAGCCCTGGACAGGGGGCCACCGGTGGGACCCAGTACTTC
CDR3 protein: CASSPGQGATGGTQYF
V gene: TRBV3-1/TRBV3-2
CDR3 length: 16
D gene: TRBD1
clone size: once
J gene: TRBJ2-5

CDR3 DNA: TGTGCCATCACCGACACACAAAACTATGGCTACACCTTC
CDR3 protein: CAITDTQNYGYTF
V gene: TRBV10-3
CDR3 length: 13
D gene: NA
clone size: NA
J gene: TRBJ1-2

CDR3 DNA: TGCGCCAGCAGCTTGGACAGCCCCGGCACAGATACGCAGTATTTT
CDR3 protein: CASSLDSPGTDTQYF
V gene: TRBV5-1
CDR3 length: 15
D gene: NA
clone size: NA
J gene: TRBJ2-3

CDR3 DNA: TGTGCCACCTCTGACAGGGGCGATCAGCCCCAGCATTTT
CDR3 protein: CATSDRGDQPQHF
V gene: TRBV24-1
CDR3 length: 13
D gene: TRBD1
clone size: NA
J gene: TRBJ1-5

CDR3 DNA: TGTGCCAGCAGTTACATCGGGGTAGGCACCGGGGAGCTGTTTTTT
CDR3 protein: CASSYIGVGTGELFF
V gene: TRBV6-5
CDR3 length: 15
D gene: NA
clone size: NA
J gene: TRBJ2-2

CDR3 DNA: TGCAGCGTTGAAGAACCGGGTACAGTGATGGATGAGCAGTTCTTC
CDR3 protein: CSVEEPGTVMDEQFF
V gene: TRBV29-1
CDR3 length: 15
D gene: NA
clone size: NA
J gene: TRBJ2-1

CDR3 DNA: TGCGCCAGCAGCTTGGAACAGGGAGGCAGCTATGGCTACACCTTC
CDR3 protein: CASSLEQGGSYGYTF
V gene: TRBV5-1
CDR3 length: 15
D gene: NA
clone size: few
J gene: TRBJ1-2

CDR3 DNA: TGCGCCAGCAGCTTGGGAGACTTGCCGGCCAAAAACACCATATATTTT
CDR3 protein: CASSLGDLPAKNTIYF
V gene: TRBV5-1
CDR3 length: 16
D gene: NA
clone size: NA
J gene: TRBJ1-3